This entry lists 10 T cell receptor beta chains sequenced from one sample in a study of blood T cell repertoires in COVID-19. Data came from immunoSEQ multiplex PCR; TCRdb stores just in-frame clones and leaves some out. The table records about 150,000 clones, under 95% of them present only once. Sequences were obtained from peripheral blood. All receptors derive from a man between 18 and 29 years old with COVID-19, enrolled during active disease.

This chain connects TRBV19 to TRBJ1-6, with D perhaps matching TRBD1 (5 bases). This CDR3 region has 13 residues. The germline V gene has CDR1 LNHDA and CDR2 SQIVND (reference sequence). V lost 10 bases to trimming and J lost 10 bases, with 17 bases between them. CDR3 coding DNA: TGTGCCACGCACGCCGGGGGTACATCACCCCTCCACTTT. The encoded protein is CATHAGGTSPLHF.

V and J are TRBV5-1 and TRBJ2-2; 12 bases are shared with TRBD2. This CDR3 comprises 18 residues. Germline CDR1 reads SGHRS; CDR2 reads YFSETQ. Trimming at V came to 2 bases and at J to 6 bases, leaving 11 bases not matched to a gene. CDR3 loop: CASSFGALAGGMAGELFF. The CDR3 DNA reads TGCGCCAGCAGCTTCGGAGCCCTAGCGGGAGGGATGGCCGGGGAGCTGTTTTTT.

The chain recombines TRBV6-5 with TRBJ1-5; 7 nucleotides match TRBD1. Germline CDR1 and CDR2: MNHEY and SVGAGI. CDR3 length: 14 amino acids. Germline trimming cut 5 bases from V and 3 bases from J; bases unmatched to any gene: 4. Here the CDR3 reads CASSKGAINQPQHF. In DNA, the CDR3 is TGTGCCAGCAGTAAGGGGGCGATCAATCAGCCCCAGCATTTT.

The rearrangement links TRBV7-2 to TRBJ1-4; D ambiguous. CDR3 length: 13 amino acids. From germline, CDR1 is SGHTA and CDR2 FQGNSA. V was cut by 2 bases and J by 3 bases, with 4 bases left in between. The CDR3 protein is CASSLIANEKLFF. CDR3 nucleotides: TGTGCCAGCAGCTTAATCGCTAATGAAAAACTGTTTTTT.

The CDR3 DNA is TGTGCCACCAGTGACTGGGACAGCCCCTACAATGAGCAGTTCTTC. Amino acid sequence: CATSDWDSPYNEQFF. The rearrangement uses TRBV24-1 and TRBJ2-1, with 7 bases aligning to TRBD1. The J segment lost 2 bases and the V segment lost 4 bases, leaving 4 bases of the junction unmatched. Germline-derived CDR1 and CDR2 are KGHDR and SFDVKD. The CDR3 length is 15 residues.

V and J are TRBV5-6 and TRBJ1-6; D remains unclear. The CDR3 is 14 amino acids. Germline loops: CDR1 SGHDT, CDR2 YYEEEE. The V and J ends lost 1 base and 10 bases respectively, with 12 bases between them. This CDR3 reads CASSLRREGSPLHF. The CDR3 region has the DNA TGTGCCAGCAGCTTGAGGAGGGAAGGCTCACCCCTCCACTTT.

The sample holds one count of this clone. An end of the junction does not agree with germline; a read error may underlie this. This chain links TRBV6-1 with TRBJ1-2; TRBD1 matches 10 bases. This CDR3 is 12 amino acids long. The germline gives CDR1 MNHNS, CDR2 SASEGT. CDR3 residues: CASGDRGQGYTF. For the CDR3, the DNA is TGTGCCAGCGGTGACAGGGGGCAAGGCTACACCTTC.

The chain employs TRBV7-2 and TRBJ1-1, with 10 bases that match TRBD1. The CDR3 is 14 residues long. The V and J ends lost 11 bases and 2 bases, in that order; junction bases with no gene match: 8. Germline lookup yields CDR1 SGHTA and CDR2 FQGNSA. CDR3 in DNA: TGTGCCCTTAAACCGACAGGGGGCAACACTGAAGCTTTCTTT. Translation: CALKPTGGNTEAFF.

The V and J genes are TRBV7-2 and TRBJ2-3; weak D call: TRBD2 (6 bases). The CDR3 covers 15 residues. From germline, CDR1 is SGHTA and CDR2 FQGNSA. With 2 bases removed from V and 6 bases from J, the gap between germline ends came to 15 bases. The CDR3, as DNA: TGTGCCAGCAGCTTAAACGGGGCGGAGGGTGATACGCAGTATTTT. This encodes CASSLNGAEGDTQYF.

The chain recombines TRBV6-6 with TRBJ1-1; a possible D gene is TRBD1 (6 bases). The CDR3 covers 15 residues. V gave up 0 bases and J gave up 6 bases, with 14 bases separating them. Germline-derived CDR1 and CDR2 are MNHNY and SVGAGI (reference sequence). The CDR3 reads CASSYSGGQGSEAFF. Written as DNA, the CDR3 is TGTGCCAGCAGTTACTCGGGGGGGCAGGGGTCTGAAGCTTTCTTT.